This TCR beta chain originates from a study of T and B cells in COVID-19 patients. Study context: At median age approximately 37 years, recovered patients were younger than active-infection patients at approximately 70.

From germline, CDR1 is PRHDT and CDR2 FYEKMQ (reference sequence). V was clipped by 6 bases and J by 2 bases, with 18 bases between them. This CDR3 comprises 16 residues. As concerns this clonotype: Antigen unknown.

BIOMED2 TRB-A/B primer pools were used in multiplex TRB PCR. TCRdb re-derived calls from the multiplex PCR reads in MiXCR, one entry per CDR3 protein. The sample includes 5,300 or so distinct CDR3 sequences, 25% to 30% seen only once; the top ten take about 36%. Blood genomic DNA input for TRB amplification was about 220-500 ng. The study's findings and limits: Symptomatic-phase blood samples from mildly ill patients and early samples from severe cases were scarce.

Sequenced material: blood. V usage is TRBV13 and J usage is TRBJ2-3; possible D gene TRBD2, 6 bases. This receptor was taken from a human donor with active COVID-19. The donor label of this sample is uncertain. The CDR3 spells CASSSRDLRPTDTQYF. The CDR3 DNA is TGTGCCAGCAGTTCTAGGGACTTAAGACCCACAGATACGCAGTATTTT.